This is a list of T cell receptor beta chains from one sample in a study of T cell clones after liver transplantation. Measured with immunoSEQ multiplex PCR; TCRdb has only the in-frame clones, and not every one. The sample has about 12,000 clones, under 75% seen once. This specimen was CD8+ T cells from blood, taken at the 22-month timepoint. All receptors come from a human patient who received a liver transplant. The T cells may partly be graft donor cells. The conserved cysteine and the conserved F or W are not part of the CDR3 here. The order of the fields is J gene, clone size, CDR3 length, V gene, CDR3 protein. Rows may omit the clone size; those that give it use once, few, many or a size class.

j_call: TRBJ2-2
clone_size: NA
cdr3_length: 14
v_call: TRBV18
cdr3_aa: ASSTDRGQSTGELF

j_call: TRBJ2-1
clone_size: large
cdr3_length: 11
v_call: TRBV13
cdr3_aa: ASSLPGYNEQF

j_call: TRBJ2-3
clone_size: few
cdr3_length: 12
v_call: TRBV9
cdr3_aa: ASSPGGGPDTQY

j_call: TRBJ2-1
clone_size: once
cdr3_length: 13
v_call: TRBV6-5
cdr3_aa: ASSTLLAGLNEQF

j_call: TRBJ2-7
clone_size: NA
cdr3_length: 12
v_call: TRBV10-3
cdr3_aa: AISESVSGSVKY

j_call: TRBJ2-1
clone_size: NA
cdr3_length: 10
v_call: TRBV5-4
cdr3_aa: ASSLPLGEQF

j_call: TRBJ1-1
clone_size: NA
cdr3_length: 14
v_call: TRBV10-3
cdr3_aa: AINSGRQGGGTEAF

j_call: TRBJ2-1
clone_size: NA
cdr3_length: 13
v_call: TRBV19
cdr3_aa: ASSVGPSSYNEQF

j_call: TRBJ1-2
clone_size: NA
cdr3_length: 11
v_call: TRBV7-8
cdr3_aa: ASWDRTNYGYT

j_call: TRBJ2-5
clone_size: few
cdr3_length: 8
v_call: TRBV30
cdr3_aa: AWRGETQY

j_call: TRBJ2-1
clone_size: NA
cdr3_length: 12
v_call: TRBV15
cdr3_aa: ATSRDRVSNEQF

j_call: TRBJ1-5
clone_size: NA
cdr3_length: 12
v_call: TRBV19
cdr3_aa: ASSIIGFNQPQH

j_call: TRBJ2-5
clone_size: NA
cdr3_length: 13
v_call: TRBV2
cdr3_aa: ASSAQRGPQETQY

j_call: TRBJ1-2
clone_size: NA
cdr3_length: 14
v_call: TRBV4-1
cdr3_aa: ASSPSQTETSYGYT

j_call: TRBJ2-5
clone_size: NA
cdr3_length: 11
v_call: TRBV10-3
cdr3_aa: AISVLAGETQY

j_call: TRBJ1-4
clone_size: NA
cdr3_length: 11
v_call: TRBV28
cdr3_aa: ASSLPGFEKLF

j_call: TRBJ2-7
clone_size: NA
cdr3_length: 11
v_call: TRBV7-9
cdr3_aa: ASSPRDRDEQY

j_call: TRBJ1-6
clone_size: NA
cdr3_length: 12
v_call: TRBV6-5
cdr3_aa: ASSYSGTGEPLH

j_call: TRBJ2-1
clone_size: NA
cdr3_length: 10
v_call: TRBV27
cdr3_aa: ASRYGSNEQF

j_call: TRBJ1-1
clone_size: NA
cdr3_length: 12
v_call: TRBV6-5
cdr3_aa: ASSPQNTNTEAF

j_call: TRBJ2-1
clone_size: NA
cdr3_length: 10
v_call: TRBV6-6
cdr3_aa: ASTGSNNEQF

j_call: TRBJ2-7
clone_size: NA
cdr3_length: 10
v_call: TRBV28
cdr3_aa: ASSLDRDEQY

j_call: TRBJ2-7
clone_size: NA
cdr3_length: 9
v_call: TRBV4-1
cdr3_aa: ASGQVYEQY

j_call: TRBJ2-1
clone_size: few
cdr3_length: 15
v_call: TRBV28
cdr3_aa: ASSLPTPPPSLHEQF